The T cell receptor beta chain described here comes from a study of CD8 T cells in ankylosing spondylitis. Study-wide results and limits: Disease-associated clones were reportedly significantly overrepresented in matched ankylosing spondylitis synovial fluid. What seemed typical of ankylosing spondylitis blood was a TCR beta motif built from under 10 highly homologous variants.

TCRdb passed the 5' RACE reads through MiXCR, listing each CDR3 protein once. The table lists 340,000 or so distinct CDR3 sequences, roughly 14% of them singletons. This clonotype was picked up a small number of times. Its antigen is undetermined. Germline assignment: CDR1 LGHDT and CDR2 YNNKEL (reference sequence). This CDR3 region has 18 residues. Trimming cost V 2 bases and J 1 base; bases outside gene matches: 6. The rearrangement links TRBV3-1 to TRBJ2-5, with TRBD2 identical over 14 bases. The sample was blood, either unsorted or a sorted T cell fraction (not recorded which). This TCR derives from a male donor with ankylosing spondylitis or in good health (not recorded which). The CDR3 region has the DNA TGTGCCAGCAGCCAACCCCGACTAGCGGGAGGGTCCCAAGAGACCCAGTACTTC. Protein sequence: CASSQPRLAGGSQETQYF.